This record looks at one TCR beta chain sequence and its context. The sample comes from a study of blood T cell repertoires in COVID-19. Study-level information: Specimens from acute and convalescent COVID-19 originated in the United States, Italy and Spain.

The CDR3 is 14 amino acids. Germline trimming cut 4 bases from V and 0 bases from J; bases unmatched to any gene: 2. Germline V CDR1 and CDR2: SQVTM, ANQGSEA. The table came from immunoSEQ multiplex PCR; TCRdb's copy has only in-frame clones and leaves some out. The table shows about 300,000 clones, with about nine tenths occurring only once. The genes are TRBV29-1 and TRBJ2-3, with TRBD1 matching over 9 bases. Sequencing input: peripheral blood. The sequence derives from a woman between 50 and 59 years old with COVID-19, enrolled during active disease. The chain's CDR3 is CSVGGQGSTDTQYF. The CDR3 coding sequence is TGCAGCGTTGGGGGACAGGGCAGCACAGATACGCAGTATTTT.